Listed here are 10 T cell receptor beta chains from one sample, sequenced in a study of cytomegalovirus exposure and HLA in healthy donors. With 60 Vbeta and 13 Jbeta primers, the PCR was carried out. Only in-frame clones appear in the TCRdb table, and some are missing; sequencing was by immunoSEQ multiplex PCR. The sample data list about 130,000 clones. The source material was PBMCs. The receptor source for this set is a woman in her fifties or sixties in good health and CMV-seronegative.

CDR3 protein: CASTTGGSLEQYF. CDR3 coding DNA: TGTGCCAGCACGACAGGGGGATCATTGGAGCAGTACTTC. The chain has TRBV27 and TRBJ2-7; 9 nucleotides line up with TRBD1. The junction had 8 bases not matched to a gene; V was cut back by 7 bases and J by 7 bases. CDR1 is MNHEY and CDR2 is SMNVEV in the germline V gene (reference sequence). This CDR3 is 13 amino acids long.

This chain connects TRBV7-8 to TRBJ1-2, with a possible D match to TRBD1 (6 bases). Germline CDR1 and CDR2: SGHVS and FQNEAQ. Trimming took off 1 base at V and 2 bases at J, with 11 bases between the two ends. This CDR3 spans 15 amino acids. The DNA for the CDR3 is TGTGCCAGCAGCTTAGACCCAGGGGCCAACTATGGCTACACCTTC. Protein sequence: CASSLDPGANYGYTF.

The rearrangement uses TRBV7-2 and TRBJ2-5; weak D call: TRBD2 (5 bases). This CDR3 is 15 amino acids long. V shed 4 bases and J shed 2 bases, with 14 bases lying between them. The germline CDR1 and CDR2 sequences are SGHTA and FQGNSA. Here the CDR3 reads CASSSRLANQETQYF. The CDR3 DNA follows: TGTGCCAGCAGCTCACGTCTAGCTAATCAAGAGACCCAGTACTTC.

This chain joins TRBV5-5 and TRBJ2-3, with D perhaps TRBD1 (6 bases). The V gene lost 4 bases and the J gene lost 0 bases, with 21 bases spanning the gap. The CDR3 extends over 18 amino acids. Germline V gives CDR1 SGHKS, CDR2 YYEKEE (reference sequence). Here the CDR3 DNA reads TGTGCCAGCAGCGCAGTACCGGGACATCGCCTTAGCACAGATACGCAGTATTTT. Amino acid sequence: CASSAVPGHRLSTDTQYF.

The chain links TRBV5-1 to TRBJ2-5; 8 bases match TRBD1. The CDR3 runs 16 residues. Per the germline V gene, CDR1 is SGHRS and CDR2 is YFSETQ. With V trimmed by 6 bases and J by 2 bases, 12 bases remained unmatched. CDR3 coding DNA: TGCGCCAGCAAGGTTATGGACAGGGTAATTCAAGAGACCCAGTACTTC. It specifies CASKVMDRVIQETQYF.

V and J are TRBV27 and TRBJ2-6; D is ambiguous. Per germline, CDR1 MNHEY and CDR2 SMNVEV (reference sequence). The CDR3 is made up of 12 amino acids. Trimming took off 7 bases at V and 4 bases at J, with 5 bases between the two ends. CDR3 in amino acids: CASTSGANVLTF. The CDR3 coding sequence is TGTGCCAGCACCTCCGGGGCCAACGTCCTGACTTTC.

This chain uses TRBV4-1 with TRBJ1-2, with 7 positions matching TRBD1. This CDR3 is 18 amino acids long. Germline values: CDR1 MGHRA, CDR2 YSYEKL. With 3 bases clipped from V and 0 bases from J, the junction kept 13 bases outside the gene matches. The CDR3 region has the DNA TGCGCCAGCAGCCAGGGCAGACAGGGAATTAAGGCTAACTATGGCTACACCTTC. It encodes CASSQGRQGIKANYGYTF.

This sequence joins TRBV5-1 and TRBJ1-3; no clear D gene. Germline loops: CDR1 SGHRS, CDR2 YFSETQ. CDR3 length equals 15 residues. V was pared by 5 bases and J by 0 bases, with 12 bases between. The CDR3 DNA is TGCGCCAGCAGTGACTCCATCTCCTCTGGAAACACCATATATTTT. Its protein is CASSDSISSGNTIYF.

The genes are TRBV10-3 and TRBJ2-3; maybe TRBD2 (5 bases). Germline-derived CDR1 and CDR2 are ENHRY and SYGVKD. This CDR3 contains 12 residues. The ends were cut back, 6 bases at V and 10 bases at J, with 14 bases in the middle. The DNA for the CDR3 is TGTGCCATCAGCGGAGCGGCGGATCCGCAGTATTTT. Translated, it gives CAISGAADPQYF.

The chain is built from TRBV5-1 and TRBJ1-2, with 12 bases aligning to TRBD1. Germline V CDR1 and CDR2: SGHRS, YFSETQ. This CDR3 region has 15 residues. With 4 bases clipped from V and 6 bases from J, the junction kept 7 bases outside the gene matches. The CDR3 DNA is TGCGCCAGCAGCCCAGTTGGGACAGGGGGCCATGGCTACACCTTC. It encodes CASSPVGTGGHGYTF.